The 16 T cell receptor beta chains in this list originate from one sample, sequenced in a study of blood T cell repertoires in COVID-19. Measured with immunoSEQ multiplex PCR; TCRdb has only the in-frame clones, and not every one. This sample has about 100,000 clones, with more than 85% found just once. The specimen sequenced was peripheral blood. These receptors all come from a man aged 25-45 years in a cohort sampled during active COVID-19.

This clone was recorded only once. The J gene is TRBJ1-4, the V gene TRBV7-8; D is ambiguous. The ends were cut back, 5 bases at V and 10 bases at J, with 20 bases in the middle. From germline, CDR1 is SGHVS and CDR2 FQNEAQ. The CDR3 length is 15 residues. CDR3 DNA: TGTGCCAGCAGCCCGGGCCGGTGGGAGGGAGGAAAACTGTTTTTT. As protein: CASSPGRWEGGKLFF.

The V and J genes are TRBV5-4 and TRBJ1-2, with 8 positions matching TRBD1. This CDR3 spans 14 amino acids. CDR1 is SGHNT and CDR2 is YYREEE in the germline V gene (reference sequence). J gave up 2 bases and V 4 bases, and 4 bases lay outside the gene matches. CDR3 loop: CASSTGGPNYGYTF. The CDR3 DNA reads as TGTGCCAGCAGCACAGGGGGTCCAAACTATGGCTACACCTTC.

The chain uses TRBV24-1 and TRBJ2-7; TRBD1 aligns across 8 bases. This CDR3 spans 14 amino acids. V trimming: 3 bases; J trimming: 3 bases; junction bases outside the gene matches: 3. Germline V gene data show CDR1 as KGHDR and CDR2 as SFDVKD. This CDR3 reads CATSDATGGYEQYF. For the CDR3, the DNA is TGTGCCACCAGTGATGCCACAGGGGGCTACGAGCAGTACTTC.

This chain links TRBV2 with TRBJ2-7, with a weak D call TRBD1 (6 bases). The germline CDR1 and CDR2 sequences are SNHLY and FYNNEI. Deletions cut 8 bases from V and 1 base from J, with 12 bases between. CDR3 length: 13 amino acids. The CDR3 DNA is TGTGCCAGCGCTCTGGGGGCGTCCTACGAGCAGTACTTC. It encodes CASALGASYEQYF.

The chain carries TRBV13 and TRBJ2-3; no clear D gene. V was shortened by 5 bases and J by 3 bases, with 18 bases between the two germline ends. The CDR3 contains 16 residues. Germline V lookup: CDR1 PRHDT, CDR2 FYEKMQ (reference sequence). DNA for the CDR3: TGTGCCAGCAGCCAAGACACGTCGCGACGAACAGATACGCAGTATTTT. Its protein is CASSQDTSRRTDTQYF.

V gene TRBV7-9 combines with J gene TRBJ2-5, with a weak D call TRBD1 (5 bases). Trimming cost V 5 bases and J 3 bases, with 13 bases left between them. Per germline, CDR1 SEHNR and CDR2 FQNEAQ (reference sequence). There are 14 residues in the CDR3. Here the CDR3 DNA reads TGTGCCAGCAGCCTAACGTGGGGCAAAGAGACCCAGTACTTC. Amino acid sequence: CASSLTWGKETQYF. Full variable domain (rest looked up from reference TRBV7-9 and TRBJ2-5): DTGVSQNPRHKITKRGQNVTFRCDPISEHNRLYWYRQTLGQGPEFLTYFQNEAQLEKSRLLSDRFSAERPKGSFSTLEIQRTEQGDSAMYLCASSLTWGKETQYFGPGTRLLVL.

The J gene is TRBJ2-5, the V gene TRBV3-1 (or the pseudogene TRBV3-2); D is unresolved. The germline V gene has CDR1 LGHDT and CDR2 YNNKEL (reference sequence). The ends were cut back, 1 base at V and 6 bases at J, with 9 bases in the middle. This CDR3 contains 13 residues. In nucleotides, the CDR3 is TGTGCCAGCAGCCAAGGGGCTTCTCAGACCCAGTACTTC. It is translated as CASSQGASQTQYF.

CDR3 DNA sequence: TGTGCCAGCAGTCTTACCGGGACAAGCCTGCCCTCTGGGGCCAACGTCCTGACTTTC. This translates into CASSLTGTSLPSGANVLTF. The chain joins TRBV7-2 to TRBJ2-6; tentative D call: TRBD1 (6 bases). The CDR3 covers 19 residues. Germline CDR1 and CDR2: SGHTA and FQGNSA. Deletions cut 6 bases from V and 0 bases from J, with 21 bases between.

This clone was seen only once. This chain joins TRBV7-3 and TRBJ2-3, with 10 positions matching TRBD1. V shed 5 bases, J shed 5 bases, and the junction held 13 bases outside the gene matches. CDR1 and CDR2 (germline): SGHTA, FQGTGA. The CDR3 has 17 amino acids. CDR3 residues: CASSQYRGTGVGDTQYF. The CDR3 nucleotides read TGTGCCAGCAGCCAGTACCGCGGGACAGGGGTCGGAGATACGCAGTATTTT.

This clone was counted a few times. The chain employs TRBV4-1 and TRBJ1-5; no reliable D call. Trimming took 2 bases from V and 4 from J, leaving 6 bases between them. The CDR3 has 13 amino acids. The germline CDR1 and CDR2 sequences are MGHRA and YSYEKL. CDR3 DNA sequence: TGCGCCAGCAGCCAATTTCAGAATCAGCCCCAGCATTTT. It is translated as CASSQFQNQPQHF.

On this clone: Germline and junction disagree at one end, which may indicate a read error. The chain is built from TRBV18 and TRBJ1-1; a possible D gene is TRBD1 (6 bases). Germline CDR1 is KGHSH and CDR2 is LQKENI. The CDR3 consists of 13 residues. The chain's CDR3 is CASSRTVNAEAFF. CDR3 nucleotides: TGTGCCAGCTCACGGACAGTGAACGCTGAAGCTTTCTTT.

This chain links TRBV7-9 with TRBJ2-1; D is ambiguous. The CDR3 has 12 amino acids. The V gene lost 5 bases and the J gene lost 5 bases, with 7 bases spanning the gap. The germline V gene has CDR1 SEHNR and CDR2 FQNEAQ (reference sequence). This CDR3 is CASSLQDNEQFF. CDR3 nucleotide sequence: TGTGCCAGCAGCCTGCAGGACAATGAGCAGTTCTTC. The variable domain in full, with the rest retrieved from reference TRBV7-9 and TRBJ2-1, is DTGVSQNPRHKITKRGQNVTFRCDPISEHNRLYWYRQTLGQGPEFLTYFQNEAQLEKSRLLSDRFSAERPKGSFSTLEIQRTEQGDSAMYLCASSLQDNEQFFGPGTRLTVL.

V is TRBV5-4 and J is TRBJ1-2, with a tentative D call TRBD1 (5 bases). Germline V gene lookup returns CDR1 SGHNT and CDR2 YYREEE (reference sequence). CDR3 size: 15 residues. V lost 0 bases and J 6 bases, leaving 15 bases between the germline ends. The CDR3 is CASSLVSDSSHGYTF. CDR3 coding DNA: TGTGCCAGCAGCTTGGTTTCCGACAGCTCCCATGGCTACACCTTC.

The V call is TRBV19, the J call TRBJ1-5, with TRBD1 identical over 9 bases. V lost 9 bases and J lost 5; bases outside the gene matches: 8. Germline CDR1 is LNHDA and CDR2 is SQIVND (reference sequence). The CDR3 runs 14 residues. Here the CDR3 reads CASAPGQGDQPQHF. The CDR3 region has the DNA TGTGCCAGCGCACCGGGACAGGGAGATCAGCCCCAGCATTTT.

This sequence joins TRBV5-6 and TRBJ1-5, with 7 bases aligning to TRBD1. CDR1 SGHDT and CDR2 YYEEEE come from the germline V gene. With V trimmed by 1 base and J by 0 bases, 7 bases remained unmatched. The CDR3 length is 17 residues. The CDR3 reads CASSLRRTGLSNQPQHF. The CDR3 DNA is TGTGCCAGCAGCTTGAGGCGGACAGGACTTAGCAATCAGCCCCAGCATTTT.

This rearrangement joins TRBV5-1 to TRBJ2-1; TRBD1 might be the D (5 bases). The CDR3 totals 14 residues. Germline V gene lookup returns CDR1 SGHRS and CDR2 YFSETQ. Between the trimmed V and J ends, which lost 0 bases and 6 bases, there was a span of 10 bases. DNA for the CDR3: TGCGCCAGCAGCTTGGTACAGGATCTCAATGAGCAGTTCTTC. It is translated as CASSLVQDLNEQFF.